This T cell receptor beta chain was recovered during a study of blood T cell repertoires in COVID-19. Repertoires were generated with immunoSEQ multiplex PCR, while TCRdb's copy carries only in-frame clones and drops some. The data show roughly 140,000 clones, roughly 90% seen once. This clone was observed once. CDR1 and CDR2 (germline): MGHRA, YSYEKL. The CDR3 runs to 16 residues. Unmatched junction bases numbered 11, after V lost 4 bases and J lost 3 bases. This clonotype originated in a woman in her 30s with acute COVID-19. What was sequenced was PBMCs or T cells enriched from blood (not recorded which). The V call is TRBV4-1, the J call TRBJ2-5, with 7 bases lining up with TRBD2. The CDR3 coding sequence is TGCGCCAGCAGCCGCTATCGCAGCGGGAAGGAAGAGACCCAGTACTTC. It codes for CASSRYRSGKEETQYF.